This T cell receptor beta chain was retrieved from a study of tumor and adjacent non-tumor tissue in lung cancer. Turning to the study itself: The cohort had 12 to 13 adenocarcinoma, 2 squamous cell and 1 small cell patients. Aged about 30 to 76 years, patients included about 11 men and roughly 5 women with stage I to III disease. On average, productive TCRbeta reads reached 4 million to 5 million per sample.

The CDR3 length is 16 residues. V lost 0 bases and J 7 bases, leaving 14 bases between the germline ends. Germline-derived CDR1 and CDR2 are SGHNT and YYREEE (reference sequence). RNA was extracted from bulk tissue without any cell sorting. This clonotype came up a few times. What it binds is not known. A read error may be the cause here, since a much bigger clone is one base away. Given the absence of the conserved phenylalanine or tryptophan at the CDR3 end, a read error is likely. Study results and caveats: Top 100 clones took a larger repertoire share in normal lung.

TCRbeta libraries were built with three rounds of nested PCR, modified from ARM-PCR. TCRdb redid the calling of the multiplex PCR reads with MiXCR, one entry per CDR3 protein. The repertoire holds some 200,000 distinct CDR3 sequences, with 60% to 85% as singletons. The sequence came from a man in his 60s with non-small cell lung cancer. The rearrangement joins TRBV5-4 to TRBJ1-6; a weak D match, TRBD1 (6 bases). Input material: lung tumor tissue. The CDR3 spells CASSLEPYRENSPLHS. CDR3 in DNA: TGTGCCAGCAGCTTGGAACCATACAGGGAGAATTCACCCCTCCACTCT.